The rows below give T cell receptor beta chains drawn from one sample of a study of shared clonotypes between healthy human individuals. The method was immunoSEQ multiplex PCR; TCRdb's version includes in-frame clones alone and lacks a portion of them. The sample yields more than 2,000,000 clones, over 90% seen once. The specimen was naive CD4+ T cells from PBMCs. These receptors came from a man between 18 and 35 years old in good health. Some clones in this sample may be carry-over from other donors' samples. Both conserved end residues are part of each CDR3. The order of the fields is D gene, J gene, CDR3 length, V gene, CDR3 protein. D genes are given only for firm matches.

TRBD2,TRBJ2-3,15,TRBV5-1,CASSSLREGRDTQYF
TRBD2,TRBJ2-3,17,TRBV7-8,CASSLRTSGGITDTQYF
TRBD1,TRBJ2-1,15,TRBV6-6,CASSSQGALYNEQFF
TRBD1,TRBJ1-4,15,TRBV15,CATSSPLTGVEKLFF
TRBD2,TRBJ2-3,16,TRBV5-4,CASTSALAGGTDTQYF
TRBD2,TRBJ2-1,13,TRBV29-1,CSVRTSDYNEQFF
-,TRBJ2-7,15,TRBV6-5,CASSPSQGAYYEQYF
-,TRBJ2-3,15,TRBV5-1,CASSLTGGVADTQYF
-,TRBJ2-2,10,TRBV6-7,CASNFGELFF
TRBD1,TRBJ2-7,13,TRBV19,CASSRQGLYEQYF
-,TRBJ2-7,10,TRBV20-1,CSAWGYEQYF
-,TRBJ2-7,16,TRBV4-3,CASSQGWRRFAREQYF
-,TRBJ2-3,16,TRBV11-2,CASSLFVLLAADTQYF
TRBD1,TRBJ1-1,15,TRBV7-3,CASSDNRGRVTEAFF
-,TRBJ2-2,14,TRBV6-5,CASTRSRDTGELFF
-,TRBJ2-5,16,TRBV7-9,CASSLTRTKGQETQYF
-,TRBJ2-7,12,TRBV11-2,CASSLERGSAYF
TRBD2,TRBJ2-2,16,TRBV7-7,CASSPRGGPNTGELFF
-,TRBJ1-3,16,TRBV18,CASSPPSGARGNTIYF
TRBD1,TRBJ2-7,14,TRBV9,CASSVRDRNYEQYF
TRBD2,TRBJ2-4,19,TRBV5-1,CASSLNGLAGDGAKNIQYF
-,TRBJ1-1,15,TRBV9,CASSPRTGLNTEAFF
-,TRBJ1-3,12,TRBV28,CASSLSGNTIYF
-,TRBJ1-5,19,TRBV7-9,CASSLGGHWANYSNQPQHF
TRBD1,TRBJ1-1,13,TRBV5-1,CASRQTDRTEAFF
-,TRBJ1-1,14,TRBV5-1,CASSLGGSDLGAFF
-,TRBJ2-3,13,TRBV2,CASSPLGTDTQYF
TRBD1,TRBJ1-1,15,TRBV4-2,CASSQQTGLNTEAFF
-,TRBJ2-1,14,TRBV10-1,CASGQGRTYNEQFF
-,TRBJ1-1,12,TRBV7-8,CASSFMEGGAFF